This entry concerns a single T cell receptor beta chain. It has no known antigen specificity. Qualities for individual bases were not recorded, and no much larger clone is one base off. This sample is part of a study of blood T cell repertoires in COVID-19 (dated by TCRdb to about 2020). Describing the broader study: Samples covering the acute and convalescent phases of COVID-19 were provided by collaborators in the United States, Italy and Spain. Sample metadata almost always included a de-identified subject ID, COVID-19 status, age in years and sex. HLA class I and class II types, where available, came from metadata supplied by the sample provider rather than from assay-based typing. The prospective study material was composed of cDNA or gDNA derived from T cells, B-cell-depleted T cells, or PBMCs. Samples were obtained from the ongoing ImmuneRACE study (first 160 participants) and from 1,254 subjects provided by 6 global collaborators. A freely available public database, intended as a resource for researchers studying the immune response to SARS-CoV-2, is where the repertoires were released. Deeply sampled blood TCRbeta repertoires from subjects exposed to, actively infected with, or recovered from COVID-19 were included in the dataset. General conclusions and limits of the study: The quantity of clinical and demographic metadata differed by source and by participant and was supplied without curation.

One collaborating source in Seattle enrolled patients during active infection and followed them longitudinally through the course of disease. Collaborating institutions collected whole blood in K2EDTA tubes following their own protocols. For TCRbeta analysis, collaborators shipped samples in one of three forms: frozen whole blood, isolated PBMCs, or DNA extracted from either of those sample types. TCRbeta CDR3 regions were amplified from genomic DNA using the immunoSEQ Assay, a bias-controlled multiplex PCR. Per the source publication's procedure: Within the assay, amplification of reference gene primers was used to estimate how many nucleated cells each sample contained. To quantify the absolute abundance of each unique TCRbeta CDR3 rearrangement, sequence reads were collapsed and filtered. For each sample, productive Simpson clonality was calculated by taking the square root of Simpson's diversity index across productive rearrangements. TCRdb mirrors the immuneACCESS table, restricted to in-frame sequences. Some clones are absent from its copies; in checked studies, under half trace to an unresolved V gene, and the reason for the others is unknown. From that table come the V and J calls and clone size; the DNA was used to work out D and trimming. Across this sample there are approximately 500,000 clones, with 85% to 90% seen only once. The ten largest account for less than 9.5% of the sample.

Counted from cysteine to phenylalanine, this CDR3 has 14 amino acids. CDR3 DNA is the only sequence kept; it has 42 bases, read in frame from the first base. V drops 5 bases and J drops 2 bases, leaving 12 bases in between. The germline V gene sets CDR1 to MDHEN and CDR2 to SYDVKM. The sequence joins TRBV28 to TRBJ1-2; the D segment cannot be called with confidence. The source is a woman in her fifties or sixties with COVID-19, enrolled during active disease. The sequencing input was peripheral blood. The nucleotide sequence reads as follows: TGTGCCAGCAGTCCCCCGACTCCGAACTATGGCTACACCTTC. Protein translation: CASSPPTPNYGYTF.